One sample yielded the 23 T cell receptor beta chains listed below, sequenced in a study of shared clonotypes between healthy human individuals (dated by TCRdb to the early 2020s). CD8 naive samples consisted of CD45RO-negative cells that were positively selected for CCR7, yielding a CD45RA+CCR7+ population without TemRA cells. To prepare the library, the immunoSEQ multiplex PCR assay was applied. TCRdb retrieved this table from immuneACCESS and kept in-frame rearrangements only. Not all clones are present; in checked studies, unresolved V genes account for under half, and no reason is known for the remainder. Present in this sample are approximately 2,200,000 clones, just over 90% of which were seen just once. The top ten hold about 1.5% of the sample. Sequencing was done on a sample of naive CD8+ T cells from PBMCs. According to the study, the label for this sample's cell subset or site signals: CD45RA+CCR7+. These receptors originate from a man between 18 and 29 years old in good health. Some clones in this sample may be carry-over from other donors' samples.

The chain uses TRBV27 and TRBJ1-2; 9 bases fit TRBD1. Germline CDR1 and CDR2: MNHEY and SMNVEV (reference sequence). CDR3 length equals 14 residues. With 6 bases clipped from V and 8 bases from J, the junction kept 10 bases outside the gene matches. The CDR3 bases are TGTGCCAGCAGCTCCACAGGGGGCGCAAGGGGCTACACCTTC. This codes for CASSSTGGARGYTF.

This rearrangement joins TRBV5-1 to TRBJ2-7; D perhaps matches TRBD1 (5 bases). V was trimmed by 0 bases and J by 2 bases, leaving 15 bases between them. Germline values: CDR1 SGHRS, CDR2 YFSETQ. The CDR3 covers 16 residues. The CDR3 sequence: CASSLGRLDTTYEQYF. For the CDR3, the DNA is TGCGCCAGCAGCTTGGGTAGATTGGACACAACCTACGAGCAGTACTTC.

The chain couples TRBV14 to TRBJ2-7, with D perhaps TRBD1 (5 bases). Trimming pared 4 bases from V and 3 bases from J, leaving 13 bases between. The CDR3 covers 14 residues. CDR1 and CDR2 from the germline V gene are SGHDN and FVKESK. CDR3 nucleotides: TGTGCCAGCAGCCCCTTTCAGGGTGGCTACGAGCAGTACTTC. It specifies CASSPFQGGYEQYF.

This clone has only a few counts. The chain links TRBV13 to TRBJ1-2, with TRBD1 as a possible D gene (6 bases). The CDR3 consists of 14 residues. V shed 3 bases and J shed 3 bases, with 11 bases lying between them. Germline values: CDR1 PRHDT, CDR2 FYEKMQ (reference sequence). The DNA of the CDR3 is TGTGCCAGCAGCTTGGACAGATCATACTATGGCTACACCTTC. Translating gives CASSLDRSYYGYTF.

Comments on this clone: Other nucleotide sequences from this sample produce the same CDR3. The chain combines TRBV7-3 with TRBJ2-7; 8 bases map to TRBD1. V dropped 5 bases and J dropped 5; count of bases not matched to a gene: 5. The germline CDR1 and CDR2 sequences are SGHTA and FQGTGA. There are 13 residues in the CDR3. CDR3 residues: CASSLGTGHEQYF. The CDR3 DNA reads TGTGCCAGCAGCCTAGGGACAGGACACGAGCAGTACTTC. Full variable domain (outside the CDR3, taken from reference TRBV7-3 and TRBJ2-7): GAGVSQTPSNKVTEKGKYVELRCDPISGHTALYWYRQSLGQGPEFLIYFQGTGAADDSGLPNDRFFAVRPEGSVSTLKIQRTERGDSAVYLCASSLGTGHEQYFGPGTRLTVT.

The chain couples TRBV9 to TRBJ2-7; D not certain. The CDR3 runs 11 residues. V was cut by 2 bases and J by 4 bases, with 4 bases left in between. Germline assignment: CDR1 SGDLS and CDR2 YYNGEE. The CDR3 loop is CASSVTYEQYF. The CDR3 DNA is TGTGCCAGCAGCGTCACTTACGAGCAGTACTTC.

This chain joins TRBV29-1 and TRBJ2-7; TRBD1 aligns across 10 bases. CDR3 length: 16 amino acids. The junction had 16 bases not matched to a gene; V was cut back by 7 bases and J by 4 bases. Germline lookup yields CDR1 SQVTM and CDR2 ANQGSEA. Here the CDR3 DNA reads TGCAGCGCTGGCCCCCTTTGGGACAGGGGATTTTACGAGCAGTACTTC. As protein: CSAGPLWDRGFYEQYF.

The chain uses TRBV19 and TRBJ2-7, with 7 bases matching TRBD2. Per the germline V gene, CDR1 is LNHDA and CDR2 is SQIVND (reference sequence). The ends lost 5 bases at V and 0 bases at J; junction bases unmatched: 10. The CDR3 has 16 amino acids. The CDR3 loop reads CASSEQAGFRSYEQYF. In nucleotides, the CDR3 is TGTGCCAGTAGTGAACAAGCGGGATTCCGCTCCTACGAGCAGTACTTC.

The chain combines TRBV27 with TRBJ2-1; 7 bases fit TRBD2. The CDR3 has 15 residues. Germline CDR1 MNHEY, CDR2 SMNVEV (reference sequence). Unmatched junction bases numbered 9, after V lost 6 bases and J lost 4 bases. This chain's CDR3 is CASSPRLARYNEQFF. The CDR3 coding sequence is TGTGCCAGCAGCCCGAGACTAGCTAGATACAATGAGCAGTTCTTC.

The V gene is TRBV11-2, the J gene TRBJ2-3; 7 bases align to TRBD2. The CDR3 sequence is 16 residues long. The V gene end was trimmed by 1 base and the J gene end by 0 bases; junction bases not matched to a gene: 4. Germline loops: CDR1 SGHAT, CDR2 FQNNGV. The CDR3 DNA follows: TGTGCCAGCAGCTTAGTATGGGGGGGTAGCACAGATACGCAGTATTTT. Translated, it gives CASSLVWGGSTDTQYF.

The genes are TRBV4-2 and TRBJ1-1; a possible D gene is TRBD1 (5 bases). CDR1 is LGHNA, CDR2 YNFKEQ, per germline. This CDR3 is built from 14 residues. V gave up 4 bases and J gave up 2 bases, with 11 bases separating them. The CDR3 is CASSRWGSNTEAFF. The CDR3 coding sequence is TGTGCCAGCAGCCGTTGGGGGAGTAACACTGAAGCTTTCTTT.

This clone was recorded a few times. The rearrangement joins TRBV7-9 to TRBJ1-1; D unclear. CDR1 is SEHNR, CDR2 FQNEAQ, per germline (reference sequence). The CDR3 extends over 14 amino acids. V lost 6 bases and J 0 bases, leaving 11 bases between the germline ends. The CDR3: CASRYILMNTEAFF. The DNA of the CDR3 is TGTGCCAGCAGATACATACTCATGAACACTGAAGCTTTCTTT.

In DNA, the CDR3 is TGTGCCATCAGGAGGGGGGGAGGGAACTACAATGAGCAGTTCTTC. This translates into CAIRRGGGNYNEQFF. The rearrangement joins TRBV10-3 to TRBJ2-1, with D possibly being TRBD2 (7 bases). V shed 6 bases and J shed 3 bases, with 15 bases lying between them. Germline V gene data show CDR1 as ENHRY and CDR2 as SYGVKD. The CDR3 contains 15 residues.

The chain uses TRBV6-5 and TRBJ1-2; weak D call: TRBD1 (5 bases). Germline CDR1 reads MNHEY; CDR2 reads SVGAGI. This CDR3 is 13 amino acids long. Trimming removed 6 bases at V and 5 bases at J, with 13 bases between. The CDR3 loop reads CASSLGHVYGYTF. CDR3 coding DNA: TGTGCCAGCAGCCTTGGACACGTGTATGGCTACACCTTC.

V is TRBV2 and J is TRBJ2-5, with 12 bases aligning to TRBD2. CDR3 length equals 15 residues. The V and J ends lost 8 bases and 2 bases, in that order; junction bases with no gene match: 6. Germline lookup yields CDR1 SNHLY and CDR2 FYNNEI. The CDR3 reads CASLPLAGGQETQYF. DNA of the CDR3: TGTGCCAGCCTACCTCTAGCGGGAGGGCAAGAGACCCAGTACTTC.

A single count supports this clone. Different DNA sequences within this sample yield the same CDR3. The chain employs TRBV27 and TRBJ1-1, with D tentatively TRBD1 (5 bases). Germline CDR1 reads MNHEY; CDR2 reads SMNVEV (reference sequence). V lost 3 bases, J lost 1 base, and 6 bases lay in between. CDR3 length: 13 residues. The CDR3 DNA reads as TGTGCCAGCAGTTTCGACAGGAACACTGAAGCTTTCTTT. Protein sequence: CASSFDRNTEAFF.

This CDR3 reads CASSPFDSPLHF. CDR3 DNA sequence: TGCGCCAGCAGTCCGTTCGATTCACCCCTCCACTTT. The V call is TRBV4-1, the J call TRBJ1-6; the D is unclear. The germline CDR1 and CDR2 sequences are MGHRA and YSYEKL. This CDR3 region has 12 residues. V was cut by 6 bases and J by 8 bases, with 8 bases left in between.

This chain joins TRBV6-5 and TRBJ2-1; 7 positions agree with TRBD2. This CDR3 spans 13 amino acids. CDR1 MNHEY and CDR2 SVGAGI come from the germline V gene. The ends lost 6 bases at V and 4 bases at J; junction bases unmatched: 3. The CDR3 nucleotides read TGTGCCAGCAGAAGCGGGATATACAATGAGCAGTTCTTC. It specifies CASRSGIYNEQFF.

The chain is built from TRBV7-3 and TRBJ1-1; 12 bases are a match to TRBD1. This CDR3 has 18 amino acids. Per germline, CDR1 SGHTA and CDR2 FQGTGA. With 5 bases clipped from V and 4 bases from J, the junction kept 14 bases outside the gene matches. CDR3 region: CASSPGVGTGGGITEAFF. CDR3 DNA: TGTGCCAGCAGCCCCGGGGTCGGGACAGGGGGCGGGATCACTGAAGCTTTCTTT.

The chain uses TRBV28 and TRBJ1-1; D is unresolved. Looked up from germline, CDR1 is MDHEN and CDR2 is SYDVKM. V lost 5 bases to trimming and J lost 2 bases, with 12 bases between them. This CDR3 has 14 residues. The CDR3 sequence: CASSPREKNTEAFF. The DNA of the CDR3 is TGTGCCAGCAGTCCCCGTGAGAAAAACACTGAAGCTTTCTTT.

The J gene is TRBJ2-7, the V gene TRBV14; 9 nucleotides agree with TRBD2. Germline V CDR1 and CDR2: SGHDN, FVKESK. The J segment lost 5 bases and the V segment lost 2 bases, leaving 7 bases of the junction unmatched. The CDR3 runs to 15 residues. In DNA, the CDR3 is TGTGCCAGCAGCCAACAAGCGGGAGGACCCCACGAGCAGTACTTC. Protein product: CASSQQAGGPHEQYF.

This clone was found once. The chain uses TRBV9 and TRBJ2-3, with D perhaps matching TRBD2 (5 bases). The CDR3 has 17 residues. Trimming pared 3 bases from V and 1 base from J, leaving 18 bases between. Per germline, CDR1 SGDLS and CDR2 YYNGEE. The CDR3 nucleotides are TGTGCCAGCAGCGCCTTTAAGGACTGGATGGGCACAGATACGCAGTATTTT. It translates to CASSAFKDWMGTDTQYF.

This clone was recorded once. The chain couples TRBV10-2 to TRBJ2-5; 14 bases fit TRBD2. With 4 bases clipped from V and 5 bases from J, the junction kept 9 bases outside the gene matches. CDR1 and CDR2 from the germline V gene are WSHSY and SAAADI. CDR3 length: 17 residues. Here the CDR3 DNA reads TGCGCCAGCAGTGGCCCGGGACTAGCGGGAGAGGTGGAGACCCAGTACTTC. As protein: CASSGPGLAGEVETQYF.